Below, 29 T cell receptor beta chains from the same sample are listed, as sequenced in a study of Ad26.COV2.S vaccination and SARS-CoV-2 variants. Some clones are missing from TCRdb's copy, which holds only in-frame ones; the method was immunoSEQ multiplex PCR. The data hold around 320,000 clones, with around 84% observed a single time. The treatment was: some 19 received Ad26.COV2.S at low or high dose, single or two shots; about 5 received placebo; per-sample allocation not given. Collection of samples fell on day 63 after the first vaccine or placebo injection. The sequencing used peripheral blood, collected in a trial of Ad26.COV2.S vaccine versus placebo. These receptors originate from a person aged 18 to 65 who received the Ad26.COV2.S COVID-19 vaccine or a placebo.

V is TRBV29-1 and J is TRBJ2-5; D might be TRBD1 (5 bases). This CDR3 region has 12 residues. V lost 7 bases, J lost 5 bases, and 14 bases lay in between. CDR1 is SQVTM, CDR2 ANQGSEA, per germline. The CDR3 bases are TGCAGCGCCGCAGGGCGGAAGGAGACCCAGTACTTC. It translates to CSAAGRKETQYF. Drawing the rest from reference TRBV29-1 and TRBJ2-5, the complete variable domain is SAVISQKPSRDICQRGTSLTIQCQVDSQVTMMFWYRQQPGQSLTLIATANQGSEATYESGFVIDKFPISRPNLTFSTLTVSNMSPEDSSIYLCSAAGRKETQYFGPGTRLLVL.

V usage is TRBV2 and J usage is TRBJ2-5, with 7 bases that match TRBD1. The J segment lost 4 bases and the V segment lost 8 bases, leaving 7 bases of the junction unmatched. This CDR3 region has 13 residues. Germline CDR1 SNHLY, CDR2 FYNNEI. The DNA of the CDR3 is TGTGCCAGCGTTGACAGGGCGCGAGAGACCCAGTACTTC. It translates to CASVDRARETQYF.

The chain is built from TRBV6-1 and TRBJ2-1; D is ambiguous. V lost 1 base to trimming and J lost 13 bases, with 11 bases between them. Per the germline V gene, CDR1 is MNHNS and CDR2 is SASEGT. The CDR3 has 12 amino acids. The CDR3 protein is CASSEGGRGQFF. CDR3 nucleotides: TGTGCCAGCAGTGAAGGTGGGCGAGGTCAGTTCTTC.

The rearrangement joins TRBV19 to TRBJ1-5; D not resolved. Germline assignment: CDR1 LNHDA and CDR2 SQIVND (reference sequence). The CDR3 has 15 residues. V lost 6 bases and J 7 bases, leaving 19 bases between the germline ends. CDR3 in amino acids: CASSPEGWVRQPQHF. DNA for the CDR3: TGTGCCAGTAGCCCGGAAGGGTGGGTCCGACAGCCCCAGCATTTT.

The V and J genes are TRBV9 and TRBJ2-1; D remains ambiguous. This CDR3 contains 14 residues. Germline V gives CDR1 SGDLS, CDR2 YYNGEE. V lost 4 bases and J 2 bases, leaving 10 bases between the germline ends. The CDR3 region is CASSLGITYNEQFF. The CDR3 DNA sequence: TGTGCCAGCAGCCTGGGGATAACCTACAATGAGCAGTTCTTC.

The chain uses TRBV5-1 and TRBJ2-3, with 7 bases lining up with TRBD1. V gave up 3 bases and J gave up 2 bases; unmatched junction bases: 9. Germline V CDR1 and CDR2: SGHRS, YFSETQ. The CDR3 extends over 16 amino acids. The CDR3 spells CASSSLRQGITDTQYF. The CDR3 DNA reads TGCGCCAGCAGCTCTCTTAGACAGGGTATCACAGATACGCAGTATTTT.

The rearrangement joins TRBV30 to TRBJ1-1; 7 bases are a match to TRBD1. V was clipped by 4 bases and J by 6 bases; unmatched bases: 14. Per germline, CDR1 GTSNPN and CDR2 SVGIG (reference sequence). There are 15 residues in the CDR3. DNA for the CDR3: TGTGCCTGGACCATATCTGGCAGGGGGGGCCCTGAAGCTTTCTTT. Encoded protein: CAWTISGRGGPEAFF. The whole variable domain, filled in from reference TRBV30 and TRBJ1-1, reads SQTIHQWPATLVQPVGSPLSLECTVEGTSNPNLYWYRQAAGRGLQLLFYSVGIGQISSEVPQNLSASRPQDRQFILSSKKLLLSDSGFYLCAWTISGRGGPEAFFGQGTRLTVV.

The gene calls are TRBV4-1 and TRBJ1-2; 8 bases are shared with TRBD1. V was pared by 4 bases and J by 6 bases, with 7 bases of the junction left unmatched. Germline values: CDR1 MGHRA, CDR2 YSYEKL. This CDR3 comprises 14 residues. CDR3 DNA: TGCGCCAGCAGCCGCCAGGGGGCCGGGGATGGCTACACCTTC. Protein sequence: CASSRQGAGDGYTF.

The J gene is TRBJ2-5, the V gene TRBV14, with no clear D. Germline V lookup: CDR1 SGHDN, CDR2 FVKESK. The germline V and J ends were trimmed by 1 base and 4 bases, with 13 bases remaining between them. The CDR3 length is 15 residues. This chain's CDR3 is CASSQGVRSPETQYF. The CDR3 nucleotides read TGTGCCAGCAGCCAAGGGGTTCGAAGCCCAGAGACCCAGTACTTC.

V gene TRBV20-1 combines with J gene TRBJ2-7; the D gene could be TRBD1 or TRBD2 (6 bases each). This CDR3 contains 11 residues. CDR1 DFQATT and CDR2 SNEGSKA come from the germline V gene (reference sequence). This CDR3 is CSLEGGNEQYF. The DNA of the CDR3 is TGCAGCCTCGAGGGGGGCAACGAGCAGTACTTC.

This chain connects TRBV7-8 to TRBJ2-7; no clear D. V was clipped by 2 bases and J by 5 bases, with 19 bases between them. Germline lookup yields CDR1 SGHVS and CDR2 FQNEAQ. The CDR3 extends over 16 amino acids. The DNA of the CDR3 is TGTGCCAGCAGCTTATTACTCCGGTCCCCTCCACACGAGCAGTACTTC. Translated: CASSLLLRSPPHEQYF.

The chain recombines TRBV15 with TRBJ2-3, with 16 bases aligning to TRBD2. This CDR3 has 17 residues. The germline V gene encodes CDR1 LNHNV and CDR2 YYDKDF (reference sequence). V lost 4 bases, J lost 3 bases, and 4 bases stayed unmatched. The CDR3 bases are TGTGCCACCAGCATGGGACTAGCGGGGGGGCAGACAGATACGCAGTATTTT. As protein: CATSMGLAGGQTDTQYF.

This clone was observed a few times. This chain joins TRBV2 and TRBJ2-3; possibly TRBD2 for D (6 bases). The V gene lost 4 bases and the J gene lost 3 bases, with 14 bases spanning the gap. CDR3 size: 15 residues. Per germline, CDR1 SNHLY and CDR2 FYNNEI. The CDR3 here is CASSAPRGVTDTQYF. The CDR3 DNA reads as TGTGCCAGCAGTGCCCCGCGGGGAGTAACAGATACGCAGTATTTT.

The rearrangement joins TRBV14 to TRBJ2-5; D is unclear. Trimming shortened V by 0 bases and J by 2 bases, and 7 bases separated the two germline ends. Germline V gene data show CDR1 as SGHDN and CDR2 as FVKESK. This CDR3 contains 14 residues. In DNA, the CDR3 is TGTGCCAGCAGCCAAGACCTAAAGCAAGAGACCCAGTACTTC. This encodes CASSQDLKQETQYF.

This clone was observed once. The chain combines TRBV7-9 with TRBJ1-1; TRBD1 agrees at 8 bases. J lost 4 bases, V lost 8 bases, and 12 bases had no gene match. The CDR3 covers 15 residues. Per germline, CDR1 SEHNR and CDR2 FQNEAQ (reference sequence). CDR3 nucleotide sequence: TGTGCCAGCCGACAGGGGTCTTTTGGGACCACTGAAGCTTTCTTT. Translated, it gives CASRQGSFGTTEAFF.

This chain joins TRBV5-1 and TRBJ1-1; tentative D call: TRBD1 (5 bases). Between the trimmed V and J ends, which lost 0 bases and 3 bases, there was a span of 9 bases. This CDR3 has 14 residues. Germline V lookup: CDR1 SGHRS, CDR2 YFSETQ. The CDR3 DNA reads TGCGCCAGCAGCTTGGGGGGCAGCTACACTGAAGCTTTCTTT. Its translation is CASSLGGSYTEAFF.

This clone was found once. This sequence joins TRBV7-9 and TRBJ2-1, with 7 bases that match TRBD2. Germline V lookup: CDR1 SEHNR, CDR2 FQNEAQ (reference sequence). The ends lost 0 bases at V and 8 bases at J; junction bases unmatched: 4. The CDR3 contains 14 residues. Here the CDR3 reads CASSLARGEDEQFF. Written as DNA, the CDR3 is TGTGCCAGCAGCTTAGCCCGGGGGGAAGATGAGCAGTTCTTC.

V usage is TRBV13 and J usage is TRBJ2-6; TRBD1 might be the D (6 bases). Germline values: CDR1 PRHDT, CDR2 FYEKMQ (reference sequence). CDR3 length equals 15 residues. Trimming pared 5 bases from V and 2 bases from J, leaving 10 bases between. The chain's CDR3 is CASSREGAGANVLTF. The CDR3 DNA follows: TGTGCCAGCAGCCGCGAGGGGGCTGGGGCCAACGTCCTGACTTTC.

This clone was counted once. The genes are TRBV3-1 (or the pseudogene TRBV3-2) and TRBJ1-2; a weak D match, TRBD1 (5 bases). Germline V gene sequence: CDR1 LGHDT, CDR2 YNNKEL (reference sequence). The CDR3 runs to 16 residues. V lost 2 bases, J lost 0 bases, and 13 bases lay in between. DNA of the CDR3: TGTGCCAGCAGCCAAAGCAGGGCCATTTCTAACTATGGCTACACCTTC. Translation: CASSQSRAISNYGYTF.

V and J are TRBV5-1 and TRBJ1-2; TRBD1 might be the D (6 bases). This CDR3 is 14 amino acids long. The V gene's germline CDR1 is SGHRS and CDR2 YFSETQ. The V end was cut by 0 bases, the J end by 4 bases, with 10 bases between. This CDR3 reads CASSLEGGIYGYTF. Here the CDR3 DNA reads TGCGCCAGCAGCTTGGAAGGGGGAATCTATGGCTACACCTTC. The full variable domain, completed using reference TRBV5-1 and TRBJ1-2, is KAGVTQTPRYLIKTRGQQVTLSCSPISGHRSVSWYQQTPGQGLQFLFEYFSETQRNKGNFPGRFSGRQFSNSRSEMNVSTLELGDSALYLCASSLEGGIYGYTFGSGTRLTVV.

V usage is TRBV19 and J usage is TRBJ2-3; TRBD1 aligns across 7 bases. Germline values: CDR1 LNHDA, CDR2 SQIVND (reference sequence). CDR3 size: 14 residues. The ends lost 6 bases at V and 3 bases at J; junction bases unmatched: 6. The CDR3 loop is CASRETGQTDTQYF. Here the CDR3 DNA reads TGTGCCAGTAGGGAGACGGGACAGACAGATACGCAGTATTTT.

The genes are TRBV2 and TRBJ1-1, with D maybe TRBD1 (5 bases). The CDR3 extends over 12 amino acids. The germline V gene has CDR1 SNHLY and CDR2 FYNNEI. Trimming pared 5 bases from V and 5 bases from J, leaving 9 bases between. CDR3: CASSTRGTEAFF. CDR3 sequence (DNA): TGTGCCAGCAGTACCCGGGGGACTGAAGCTTTCTTT.

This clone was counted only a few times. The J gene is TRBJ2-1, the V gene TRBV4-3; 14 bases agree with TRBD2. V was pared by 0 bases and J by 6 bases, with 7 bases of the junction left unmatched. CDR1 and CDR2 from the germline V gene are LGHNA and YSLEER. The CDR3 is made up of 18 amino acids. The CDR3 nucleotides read TGCGCCAGCAGCCAAGATCTCTACGGACTAGCGGGGGGCAATGAGCAGTTCTTC. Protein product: CASSQDLYGLAGGNEQFF.

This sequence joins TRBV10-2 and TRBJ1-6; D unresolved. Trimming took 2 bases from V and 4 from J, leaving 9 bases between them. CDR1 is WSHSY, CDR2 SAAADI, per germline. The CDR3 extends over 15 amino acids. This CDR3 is CASSELQLYNSPLHF. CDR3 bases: TGCGCCAGCAGTGAGCTCCAGCTGTATAATTCACCCCTCCACTTT.

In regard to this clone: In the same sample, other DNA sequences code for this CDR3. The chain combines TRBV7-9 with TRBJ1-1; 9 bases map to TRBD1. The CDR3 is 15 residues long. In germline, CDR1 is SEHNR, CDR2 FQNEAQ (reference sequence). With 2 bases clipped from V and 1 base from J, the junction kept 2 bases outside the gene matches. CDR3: CASSLSGQGNTEAFF. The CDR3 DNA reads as TGTGCCAGCAGCTTATCGGGACAGGGGAACACTGAAGCTTTCTTT.

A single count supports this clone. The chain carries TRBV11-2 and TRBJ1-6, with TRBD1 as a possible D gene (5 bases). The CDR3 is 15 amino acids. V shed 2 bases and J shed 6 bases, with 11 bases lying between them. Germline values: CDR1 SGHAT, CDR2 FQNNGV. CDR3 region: CASSLLGQGNSPLHF. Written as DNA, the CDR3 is TGTGCCAGCAGCTTATTGGGTCAGGGTAATTCACCCCTCCACTTT.

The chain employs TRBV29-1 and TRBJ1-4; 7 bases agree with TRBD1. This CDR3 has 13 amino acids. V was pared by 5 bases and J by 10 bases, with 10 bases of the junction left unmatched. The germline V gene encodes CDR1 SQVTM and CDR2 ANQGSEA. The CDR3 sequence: CSVRQGGDRKLFF. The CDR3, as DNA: TGCAGCGTTAGACAGGGAGGGGATAGAAAACTGTTTTTT.

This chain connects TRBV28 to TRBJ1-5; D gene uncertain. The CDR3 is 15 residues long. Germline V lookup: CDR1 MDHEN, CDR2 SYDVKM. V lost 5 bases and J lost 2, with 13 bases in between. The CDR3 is CASSLNSGGNQPQHF. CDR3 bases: TGTGCCAGCAGTCTGAACTCGGGCGGCAATCAGCCCCAGCATTTT.

In DNA form, the CDR3 reads TGTGCCAGCAGCCAAGAAAGGTCGGCGGGACAAGAGACCCAGTACTTC. Translating gives CASSQERSAGQETQYF. This sequence joins TRBV3-1 (or the pseudogene TRBV3-2) and TRBJ2-5; weak D call: TRBD2 (6 bases). The V gene lost 0 bases and the J gene lost 2 bases, with 13 bases spanning the gap. This CDR3 has 16 residues. Germline values: CDR1 LGHDT, CDR2 YNNKEL (reference sequence).